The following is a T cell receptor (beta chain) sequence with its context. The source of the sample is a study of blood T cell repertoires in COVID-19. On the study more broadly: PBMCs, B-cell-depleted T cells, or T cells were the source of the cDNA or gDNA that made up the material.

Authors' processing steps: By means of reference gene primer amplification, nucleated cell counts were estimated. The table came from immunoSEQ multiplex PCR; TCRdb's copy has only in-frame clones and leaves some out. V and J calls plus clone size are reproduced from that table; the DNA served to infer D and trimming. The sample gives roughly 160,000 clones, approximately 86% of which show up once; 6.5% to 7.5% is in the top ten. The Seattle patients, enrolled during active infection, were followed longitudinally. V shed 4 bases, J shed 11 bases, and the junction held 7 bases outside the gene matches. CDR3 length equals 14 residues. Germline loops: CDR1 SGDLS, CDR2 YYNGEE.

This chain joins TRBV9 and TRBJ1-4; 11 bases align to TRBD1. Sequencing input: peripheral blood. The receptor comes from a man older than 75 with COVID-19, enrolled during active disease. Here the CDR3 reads CASSPSGQGDKLFF. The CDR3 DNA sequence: TGTGCCAGCAGCCCCTCGGGACAGGGGGACAAACTGTTTTTT. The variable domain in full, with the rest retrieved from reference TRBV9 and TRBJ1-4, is DSGVTQTPKHLITATGQRVTLRCSPRSGDLSVYWYQQSLDQGLQFLIQYYNGEERAKGNILERFSAQQFPDLHSELNLSSLELGDSALYFCASSPSGQGDKLFFGSGTQLSVL.